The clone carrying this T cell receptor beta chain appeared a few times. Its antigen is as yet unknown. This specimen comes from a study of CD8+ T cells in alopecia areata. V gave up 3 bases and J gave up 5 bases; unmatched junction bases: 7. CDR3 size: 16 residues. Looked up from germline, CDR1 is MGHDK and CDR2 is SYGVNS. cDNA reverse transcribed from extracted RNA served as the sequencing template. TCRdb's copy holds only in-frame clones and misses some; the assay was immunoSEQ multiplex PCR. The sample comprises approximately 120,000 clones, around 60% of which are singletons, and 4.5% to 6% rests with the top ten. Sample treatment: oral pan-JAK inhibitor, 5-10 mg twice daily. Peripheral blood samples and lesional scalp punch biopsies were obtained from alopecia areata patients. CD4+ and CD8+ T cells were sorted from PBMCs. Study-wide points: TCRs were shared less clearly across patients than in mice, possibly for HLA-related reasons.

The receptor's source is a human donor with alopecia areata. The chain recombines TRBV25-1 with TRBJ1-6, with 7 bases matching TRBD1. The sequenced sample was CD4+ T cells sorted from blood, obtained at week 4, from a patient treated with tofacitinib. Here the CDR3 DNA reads TGTGCCAGCAGTGATACCCGACAGGGAAATAATTCACCCCTCCACTTT. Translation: CASSDTRQGNNSPLHF.